A selection of T cell receptor beta chains follows, all from one sample in a study of blood T cell repertoires in COVID-19. Assay: immunoSEQ multiplex PCR; the TCRdb copy retains only in-frame clones and omits some. The repertoire consists of around 68,000 clones, with around 87% occurring once and the leading ten covering about 17%. The sequenced material came from peripheral blood. The receptors derive from a man aged 40-49 years with COVID-19, enrolled during active disease. The CDR3 runs from the conserved cysteine through the conserved F or W. Fields, in order: V gene, D gene, CDR3 protein. The D gene is left open where the match is weak.

V: TRBV5-1; D: TRBD1; CDR3: CASSMQGVTYEQYF
V: TRBV5-1; D: .; CDR3: CASSWGGAANTGELFF
V: TRBV5-4; D: TRBD1; CDR3: CASSLGPDRDTEAFF
V: TRBV2; D: TRBD1; CDR3: CASTDRGYGYTF
V: TRBV29-1; D: TRBD1; CDR3: CSVEGTGQTTSYNEQFF
V: TRBV11-2; D: TRBD1; CDR3: CASRRTGVYTEAFF
V: TRBV25-1; D: .; CDR3: CASSETYPPEREQYF
V: TRBV2; D: .; CDR3: CASNERSSYNSPLHF
V: TRBV25-1; D: TRBD1; CDR3: CASRWDSRTEAFF
V: TRBV7-7; D: .; CDR3: CASSPTITYNEQFF
V: TRBV5-1; D: .; CDR3: CASSLAGNGASGANVLTF
V: TRBV2; D: .; CDR3: CASSREDTQYF
V: TRBV7-2; D: .; CDR3: CASSRDWYSGNTIYF
V: TRBV11-1; D: TRBD2; CDR3: CASSLRRGGNTGELFF
V: TRBV3-1/TRBV3-2; D: .; CDR3: CASSLQYSNQPQHF
V: TRBV14; D: TRBD2; CDR3: CASSRRLARPSTDTQYF
V: TRBV5-1; D: TRBD1; CDR3: CASSSLQGNLAKNIQYF
V: TRBV2; D: .; CDR3: CASSEAARWDTSYEQYF
V: TRBV3-1/TRBV3-2; D: TRBD1; CDR3: CASSQSQGISQPQHF
V: TRBV7-9; D: .; CDR3: CASSLGGQQENTEAFF
V: TRBV3-1/TRBV3-2; D: .; CDR3: CASSQVNRDYEQYF
V: TRBV27; D: TRBD2; CDR3: CASSPPGGSDEQYF
V: TRBV5-1; D: .; CDR3: CASSLGWSPGEAFF
V: TRBV21-1; D: .; CDR3: CASSKAAYNEQFF
V: TRBV3-1/TRBV3-2; D: .; CDR3: CASSQGVTNSPLHF
V: TRBV2; D: .; CDR3: CASMKGLTEAFF
V: TRBV6-5; D: .; CDR3: CASRPGTPYEQYF
V: TRBV6-5; D: TRBD2; CDR3: CASSTSGGGDTQYF
V: TRBV3-1/TRBV3-2; D: .; CDR3: CASSLSMANEQFF
V: TRBV7-9; D: .; CDR3: CASSLVVGQNTEAFF
V: TRBV7-3; D: TRBD1; CDR3: CASSLRFYRGSHTGELFF
V: TRBV29-1; D: .; CDR3: CSVFESSGYTF
V: TRBV6-2/TRBV6-3; D: .; CDR3: CASSRSGAIATYQETQYF
V: TRBV9; D: .; CDR3: CASSVGGNSGNTIYF
V: TRBV6-2/TRBV6-3; D: TRBD1; CDR3: CASSYDRVGYEQYF
V: TRBV18; D: TRBD1; CDR3: CASSPLTGTGTNTEAFF
V: TRBV25-1; D: TRBD1; CDR3: CASSEGPGTGGSGYTF
V: TRBV2; D: .; CDR3: CASSAFTPAGEKLFF
V: TRBV4-1; D: .; CDR3: CASSQVMWLNEKLFF
V: TRBV6-1; D: TRBD1; CDR3: CASSEGTGFTYEQYF
V: TRBV9; D: .; CDR3: CASSVGGGKGSPLHF